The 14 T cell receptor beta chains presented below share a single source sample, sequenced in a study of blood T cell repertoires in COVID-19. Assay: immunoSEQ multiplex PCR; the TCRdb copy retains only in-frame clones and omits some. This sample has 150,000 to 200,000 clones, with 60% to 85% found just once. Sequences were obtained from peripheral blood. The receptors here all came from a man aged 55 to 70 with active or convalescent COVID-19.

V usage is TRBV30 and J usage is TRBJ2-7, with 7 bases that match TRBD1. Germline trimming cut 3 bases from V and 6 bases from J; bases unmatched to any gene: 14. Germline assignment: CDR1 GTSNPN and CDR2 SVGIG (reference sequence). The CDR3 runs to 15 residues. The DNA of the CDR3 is TGTGCCTGGAGCTCGCACAGGGGATGGTTGGTCGAGCAGTACTTC. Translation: CAWSSHRGWLVEQYF.

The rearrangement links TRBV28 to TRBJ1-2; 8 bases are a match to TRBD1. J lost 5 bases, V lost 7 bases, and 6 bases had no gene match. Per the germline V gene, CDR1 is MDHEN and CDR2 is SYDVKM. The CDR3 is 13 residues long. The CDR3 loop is CASTQGGQYGYTF. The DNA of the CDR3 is TGTGCCAGCACACAGGGGGGCCAGTATGGCTACACCTTC.

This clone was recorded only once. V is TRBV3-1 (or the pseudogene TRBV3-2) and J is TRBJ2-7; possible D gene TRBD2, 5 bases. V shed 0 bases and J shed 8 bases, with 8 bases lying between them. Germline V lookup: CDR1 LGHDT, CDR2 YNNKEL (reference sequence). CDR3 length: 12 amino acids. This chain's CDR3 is CASSQDPGKQYF. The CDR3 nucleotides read TGTGCCAGCAGCCAAGATCCGGGGAAGCAGTACTTC.

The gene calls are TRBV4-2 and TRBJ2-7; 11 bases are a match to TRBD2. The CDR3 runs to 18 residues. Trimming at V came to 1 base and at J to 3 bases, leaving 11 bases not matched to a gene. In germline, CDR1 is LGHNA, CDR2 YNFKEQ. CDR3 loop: CASSQGESIAGGIYEQYF. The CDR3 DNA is TGTGCCAGCAGCCAAGGGGAGAGCATAGCGGGAGGGATCTACGAGCAGTACTTC.

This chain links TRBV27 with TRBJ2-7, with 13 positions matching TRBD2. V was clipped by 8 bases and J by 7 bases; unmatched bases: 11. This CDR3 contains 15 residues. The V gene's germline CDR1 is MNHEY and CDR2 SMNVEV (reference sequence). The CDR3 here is CASGQGGLAGVEQYF. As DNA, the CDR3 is TGTGCCAGCGGCCAGGGCGGACTAGCGGGAGTTGAGCAGTACTTC.

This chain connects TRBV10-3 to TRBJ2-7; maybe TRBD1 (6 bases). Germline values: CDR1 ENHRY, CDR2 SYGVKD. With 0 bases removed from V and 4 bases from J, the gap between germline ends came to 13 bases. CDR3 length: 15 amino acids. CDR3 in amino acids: CAISESLGAGYEQYF. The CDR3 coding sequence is TGTGCCATCAGTGAGTCTCTGGGGGCCGGTTACGAGCAGTACTTC.

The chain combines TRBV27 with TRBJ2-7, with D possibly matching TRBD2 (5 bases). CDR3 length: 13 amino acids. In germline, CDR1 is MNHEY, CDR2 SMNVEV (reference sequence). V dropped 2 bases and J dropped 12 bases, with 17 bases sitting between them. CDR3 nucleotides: TGTGCCAGCAGTTTACGCGGGTACCAAACCCGGTACTTC. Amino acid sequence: CASSLRGYQTRYF.

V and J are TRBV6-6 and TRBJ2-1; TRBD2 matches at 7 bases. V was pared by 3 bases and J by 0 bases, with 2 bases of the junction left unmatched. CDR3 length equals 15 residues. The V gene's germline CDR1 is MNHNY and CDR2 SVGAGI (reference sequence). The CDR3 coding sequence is TGTGCCAGCAGTTATGGCGGGAGCTCCTACAATGAGCAGTTCTTC. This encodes CASSYGGSSYNEQFF.

CDR3 DNA sequence: TGTGCCAGCAGCTCCTCAGGCCGGGGTGCGAACACTGAAGCTTTCTTT. Amino acids: CASSSSGRGANTEAFF. V gene TRBV3-1 (or the pseudogene TRBV3-2) combines with J gene TRBJ1-1; D is uncertain. The length of the CDR3 is 16 residues. CDR1 is LGHDT and CDR2 is YNNKEL in the germline V gene (reference sequence). V was clipped by 5 bases and J by 1 base, with 17 bases between them.

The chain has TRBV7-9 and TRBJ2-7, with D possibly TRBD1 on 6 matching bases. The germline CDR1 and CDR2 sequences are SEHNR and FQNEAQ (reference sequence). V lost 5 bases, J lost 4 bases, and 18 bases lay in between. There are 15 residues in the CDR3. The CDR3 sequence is CASSARLGHPYEQYF. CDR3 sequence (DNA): TGTGCCAGCAGCGCCCGCCTGGGACATCCGTACGAGCAGTACTTC. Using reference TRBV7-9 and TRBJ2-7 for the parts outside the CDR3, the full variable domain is DTGVSQNPRHKITKRGQNVTFRCDPISEHNRLYWYRQTLGQGPEFLTYFQNEAQLEKSRLLSDRFSAERPKGSFSTLEIQRTEQGDSAMYLCASSARLGHPYEQYFGPGTRLTVT.

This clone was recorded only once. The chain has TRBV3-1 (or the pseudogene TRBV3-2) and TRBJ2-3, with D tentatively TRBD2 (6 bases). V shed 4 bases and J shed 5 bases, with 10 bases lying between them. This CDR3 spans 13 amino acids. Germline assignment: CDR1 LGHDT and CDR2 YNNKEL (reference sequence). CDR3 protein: CASSPGGKDTQYF. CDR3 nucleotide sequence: TGTGCCAGCAGCCCAGGAGGGAAAGATACGCAGTATTTT.

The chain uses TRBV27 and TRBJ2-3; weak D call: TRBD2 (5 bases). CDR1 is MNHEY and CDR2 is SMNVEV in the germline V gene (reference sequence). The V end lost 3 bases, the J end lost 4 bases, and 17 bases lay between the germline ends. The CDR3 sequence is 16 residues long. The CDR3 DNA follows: TGTGCCAGCAGTTTCAATCGGGGAGTGGTGGCAGATACGCAGTATTTT. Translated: CASSFNRGVVADTQYF.

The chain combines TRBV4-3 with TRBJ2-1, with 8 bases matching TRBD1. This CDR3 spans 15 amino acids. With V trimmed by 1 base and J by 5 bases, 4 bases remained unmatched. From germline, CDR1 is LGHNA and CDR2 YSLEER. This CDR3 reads CASSQAQGAHNEQFF. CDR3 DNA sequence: TGCGCCAGCAGCCAAGCCCAGGGGGCGCACAATGAGCAGTTCTTC.

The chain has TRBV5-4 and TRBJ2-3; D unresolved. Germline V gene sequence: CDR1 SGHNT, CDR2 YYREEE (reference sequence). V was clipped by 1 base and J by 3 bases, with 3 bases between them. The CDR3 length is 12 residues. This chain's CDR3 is CASSLTTDTQYF. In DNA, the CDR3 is TGTGCCAGCAGCTTGACTACAGATACGCAGTATTTT.